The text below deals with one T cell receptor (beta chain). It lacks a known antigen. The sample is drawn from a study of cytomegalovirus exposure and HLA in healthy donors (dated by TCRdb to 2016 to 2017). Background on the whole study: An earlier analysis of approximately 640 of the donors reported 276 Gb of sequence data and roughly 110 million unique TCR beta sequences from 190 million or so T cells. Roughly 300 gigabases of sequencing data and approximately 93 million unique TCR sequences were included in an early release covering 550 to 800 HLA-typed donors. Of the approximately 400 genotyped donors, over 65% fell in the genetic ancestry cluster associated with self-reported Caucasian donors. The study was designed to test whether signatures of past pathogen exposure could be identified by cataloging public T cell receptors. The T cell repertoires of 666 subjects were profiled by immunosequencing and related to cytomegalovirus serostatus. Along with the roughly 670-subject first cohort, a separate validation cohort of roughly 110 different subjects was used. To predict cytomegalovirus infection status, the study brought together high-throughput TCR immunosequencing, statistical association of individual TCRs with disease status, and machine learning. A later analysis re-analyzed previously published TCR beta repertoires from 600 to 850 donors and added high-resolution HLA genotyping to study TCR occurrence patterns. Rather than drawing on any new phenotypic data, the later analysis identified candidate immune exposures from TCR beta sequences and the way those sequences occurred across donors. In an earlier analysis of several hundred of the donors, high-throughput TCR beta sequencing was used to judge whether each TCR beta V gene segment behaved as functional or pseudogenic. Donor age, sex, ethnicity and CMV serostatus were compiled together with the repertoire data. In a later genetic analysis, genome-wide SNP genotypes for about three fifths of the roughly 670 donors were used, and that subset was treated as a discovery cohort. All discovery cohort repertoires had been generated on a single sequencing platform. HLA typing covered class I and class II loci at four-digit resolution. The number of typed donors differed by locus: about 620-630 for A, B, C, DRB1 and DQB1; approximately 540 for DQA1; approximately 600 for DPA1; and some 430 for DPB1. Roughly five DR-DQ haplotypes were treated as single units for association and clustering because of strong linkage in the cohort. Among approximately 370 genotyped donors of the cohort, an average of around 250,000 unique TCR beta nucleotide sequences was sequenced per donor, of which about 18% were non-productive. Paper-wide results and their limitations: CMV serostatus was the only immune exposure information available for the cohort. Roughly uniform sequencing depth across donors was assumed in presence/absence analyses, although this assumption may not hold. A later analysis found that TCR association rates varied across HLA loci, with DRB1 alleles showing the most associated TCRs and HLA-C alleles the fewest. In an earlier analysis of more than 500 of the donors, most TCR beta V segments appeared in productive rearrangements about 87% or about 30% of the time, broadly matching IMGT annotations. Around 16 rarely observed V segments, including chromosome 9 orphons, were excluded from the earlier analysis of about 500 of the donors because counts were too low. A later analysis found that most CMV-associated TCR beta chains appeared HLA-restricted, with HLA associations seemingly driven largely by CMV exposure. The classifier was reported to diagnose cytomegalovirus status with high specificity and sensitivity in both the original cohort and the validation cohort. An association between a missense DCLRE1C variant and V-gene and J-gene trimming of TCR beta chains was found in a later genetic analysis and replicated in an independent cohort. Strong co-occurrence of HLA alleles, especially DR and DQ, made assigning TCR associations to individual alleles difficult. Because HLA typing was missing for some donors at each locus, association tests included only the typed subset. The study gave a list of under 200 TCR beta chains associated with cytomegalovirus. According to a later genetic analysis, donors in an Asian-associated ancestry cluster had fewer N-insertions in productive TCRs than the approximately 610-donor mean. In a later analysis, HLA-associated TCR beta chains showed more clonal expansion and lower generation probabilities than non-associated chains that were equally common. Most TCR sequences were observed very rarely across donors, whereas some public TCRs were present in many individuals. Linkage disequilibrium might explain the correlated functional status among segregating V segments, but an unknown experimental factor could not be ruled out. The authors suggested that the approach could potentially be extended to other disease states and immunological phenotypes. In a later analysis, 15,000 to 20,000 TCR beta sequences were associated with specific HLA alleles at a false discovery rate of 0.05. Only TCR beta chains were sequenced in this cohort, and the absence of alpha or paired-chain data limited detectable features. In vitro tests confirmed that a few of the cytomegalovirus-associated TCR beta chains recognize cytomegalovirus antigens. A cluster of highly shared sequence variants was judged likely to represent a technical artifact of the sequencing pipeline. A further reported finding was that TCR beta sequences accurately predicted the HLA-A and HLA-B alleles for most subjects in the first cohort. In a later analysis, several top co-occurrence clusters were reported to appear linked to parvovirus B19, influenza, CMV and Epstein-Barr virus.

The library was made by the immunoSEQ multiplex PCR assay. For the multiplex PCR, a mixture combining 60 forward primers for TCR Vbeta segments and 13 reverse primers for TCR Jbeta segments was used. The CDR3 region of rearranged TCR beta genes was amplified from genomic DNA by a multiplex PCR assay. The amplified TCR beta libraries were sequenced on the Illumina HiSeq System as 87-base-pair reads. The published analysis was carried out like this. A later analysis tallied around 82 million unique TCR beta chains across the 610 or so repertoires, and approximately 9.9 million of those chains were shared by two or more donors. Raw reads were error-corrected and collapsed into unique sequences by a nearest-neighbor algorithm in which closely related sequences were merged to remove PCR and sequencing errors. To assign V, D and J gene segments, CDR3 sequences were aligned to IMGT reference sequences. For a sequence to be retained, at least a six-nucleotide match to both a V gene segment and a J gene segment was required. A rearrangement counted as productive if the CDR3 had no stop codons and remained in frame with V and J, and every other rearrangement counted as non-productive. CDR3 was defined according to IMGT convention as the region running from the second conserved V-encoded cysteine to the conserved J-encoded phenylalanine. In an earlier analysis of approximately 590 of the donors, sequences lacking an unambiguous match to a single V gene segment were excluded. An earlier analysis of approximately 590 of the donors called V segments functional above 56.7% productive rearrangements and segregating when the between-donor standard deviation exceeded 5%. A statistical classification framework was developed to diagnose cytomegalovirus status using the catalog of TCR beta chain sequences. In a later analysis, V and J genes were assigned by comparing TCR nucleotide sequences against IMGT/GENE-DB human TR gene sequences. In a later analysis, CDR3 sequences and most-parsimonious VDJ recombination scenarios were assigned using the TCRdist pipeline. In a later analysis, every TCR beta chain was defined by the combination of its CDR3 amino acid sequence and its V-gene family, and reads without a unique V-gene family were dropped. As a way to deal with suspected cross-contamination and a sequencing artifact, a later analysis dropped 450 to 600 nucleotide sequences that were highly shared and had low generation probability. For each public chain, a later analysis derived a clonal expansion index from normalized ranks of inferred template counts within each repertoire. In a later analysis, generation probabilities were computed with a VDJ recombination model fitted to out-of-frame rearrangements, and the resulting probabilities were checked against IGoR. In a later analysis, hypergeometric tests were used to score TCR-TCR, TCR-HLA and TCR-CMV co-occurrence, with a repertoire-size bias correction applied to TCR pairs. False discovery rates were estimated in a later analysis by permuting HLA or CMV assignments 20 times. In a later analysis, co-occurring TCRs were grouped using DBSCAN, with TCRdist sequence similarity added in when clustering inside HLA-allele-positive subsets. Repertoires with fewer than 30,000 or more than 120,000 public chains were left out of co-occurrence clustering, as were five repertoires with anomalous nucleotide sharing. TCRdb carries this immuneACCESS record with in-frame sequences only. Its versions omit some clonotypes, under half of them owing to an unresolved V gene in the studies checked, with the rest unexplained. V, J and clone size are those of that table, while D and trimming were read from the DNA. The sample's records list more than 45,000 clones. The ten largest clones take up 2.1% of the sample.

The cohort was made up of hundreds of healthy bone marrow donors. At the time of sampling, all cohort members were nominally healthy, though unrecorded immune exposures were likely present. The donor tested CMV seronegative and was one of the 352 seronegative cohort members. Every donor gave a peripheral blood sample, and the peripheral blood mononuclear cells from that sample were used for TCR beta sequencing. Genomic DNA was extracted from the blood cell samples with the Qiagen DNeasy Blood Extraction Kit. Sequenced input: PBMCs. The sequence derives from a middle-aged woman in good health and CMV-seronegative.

The DNA sequence is TGTGCCAGCAGTGAAGAGGGGCGGACCTACGAGCAGTACTTC. This is translated as CASSEEGRTYEQYF. Recombination linked TRBV2 to TRBJ2-7; a tentative D match to TRBD1 spans 5 bases. As encoded in the germline V gene, CDR1 is SNHLY while CDR2 is FYNNEI. Its CDR3 holds 14 amino acids, cysteine through phenylalanine. Only the CDR3 portion is preserved as DNA: 42 bases, with reading frame beginning at the first base. V was cut back by 1 base and J by 2 bases, leaving a gap of 9 bases between them.